Presented here are 20 T cell receptor beta chains from one specimen sequenced in a study of blood T cell repertoires in COVID-19. Assay: immunoSEQ multiplex PCR; the TCRdb copy retains only in-frame clones and omits some. The repertoire holds roughly 230,000 clones, with 84% as singletons. Source material: peripheral blood. The receptors come from a man aged 45 to 65 with acute or convalescent COVID-19.

The V gene is TRBV6-5, the J gene TRBJ1-1; D might be TRBD1 (5 bases). CDR3 length: 14 residues. V lost 4 bases and J lost 3, with 12 bases in between. The V gene's germline CDR1 is MNHEY and CDR2 SVGAGI. The CDR3 loop is CASSSDRLYTEAFF. The CDR3, as DNA: TGTGCCAGCAGTTCTGACAGACTCTACACTGAAGCTTTCTTT.

V gene TRBV6-1 combines with J gene TRBJ1-2; no definite D call. CDR1 and CDR2 from the germline V gene are MNHNS and SASEGT. CDR3 length equals 13 residues. Trimming pared 3 bases from V and 4 bases from J, leaving 9 bases between. The CDR3, as DNA: TGTGCCAGCAGTGATATGGTGGCCTATGGCTACACCTTC. This gives the protein CASSDMVAYGYTF.

J is TRBJ2-7 and V is TRBV6-5, with 11 bases identical to TRBD2. This CDR3 is built from 15 residues. Germline assignment: CDR1 MNHEY and CDR2 SVGAGI. V shed 6 bases, J shed 2 bases, and the junction held 6 bases outside the gene matches. CDR3 in amino acids: CASRKTSGNTYEQYF. CDR3 DNA: TGTGCCAGCAGAAAGACTAGCGGGAATACCTACGAGCAGTACTTC.

This rearrangement joins TRBV5-5 to TRBJ2-7, with TRBD1 matching 7 bases. The V gene end was trimmed by 4 bases and the J gene end by 1 base; junction bases not matched to a gene: 11. The CDR3 has 16 amino acids. Germline assignment: CDR1 SGHKS and CDR2 YYEKEE (reference sequence). CDR3 amino acids: CASSPRQGQPSYEQYF. The CDR3 DNA is TGTGCCAGCAGCCCTCGTCAGGGACAGCCGTCCTACGAGCAGTACTTC.

The chain has TRBV2 and TRBJ2-3; 11 nucleotides agree with TRBD2. The germline CDR1 and CDR2 sequences are SNHLY and FYNNEI. This CDR3 contains 16 residues. The trim removed 4 bases at V and 0 bases at J, leaving 3 bases unmatched. CDR3 sequence reads: CASSGLAGTSTDTQYF. The DNA of the CDR3 is TGTGCCAGCAGTGGACTAGCGGGGACTAGCACAGATACGCAGTATTTT.

The rearrangement uses TRBV15 and TRBJ2-7, with D unclear. Germline lookup yields CDR1 LNHNV and CDR2 YYDKDF (reference sequence). This CDR3 is built from 14 residues. The V and J ends lost 7 bases and 3 bases respectively, with 16 bases between them. For the CDR3, the DNA is TGTGCCACCAACCGACAACTGCCCCTCTACGAGCAGTACTTC. Translating gives CATNRQLPLYEQYF.

The CDR3 is CASSLLGLAGGRYETQYF. DNA of the CDR3: TGCGCCAGCAGCCTCTTGGGACTAGCGGGAGGCCGTTACGAGACCCAGTACTTC. V usage is TRBV5-1 and J usage is TRBJ2-5; 15 nucleotides agree with TRBD2. Trimming removed 4 bases from V and 5 bases from J; junction bases left unmatched: 12. The germline CDR1 and CDR2 sequences are SGHRS and YFSETQ. CDR3 length: 18 amino acids.

V is TRBV27 and J is TRBJ2-6; maybe TRBD1 (5 bases). The V end was cut by 2 bases, the J end by 0 bases, with 11 bases between. The CDR3 covers 17 residues. Germline V CDR1 and CDR2: MNHEY, SMNVEV (reference sequence). The CDR3 DNA reads as TGTGCCAGCAGTTTAGCCAGGGAAAGCTCTGGGGCCAACGTCCTGACTTTC. Its protein product is CASSLARESSGANVLTF.

This clone was recorded only once. This chain joins TRBV5-5 and TRBJ2-1, with 7 bases fitting TRBD2. The CDR3 spans 16 residues. Germline-derived CDR1 and CDR2 are SGHKS and YYEKEE (reference sequence). Trimming removed 0 bases from V and 5 bases from J; junction bases left unmatched: 8. The CDR3 here is CASSLVGEGLDNEQFF. The CDR3 nucleotides are TGTGCCAGCAGCTTGGTGGGGGAGGGCCTTGACAATGAGCAGTTCTTC.

The V call is TRBV7-9, the J call TRBJ2-5, with 9 bases identical to TRBD1. V gave up 3 bases and J gave up 4 bases; unmatched junction bases: 6. Germline-derived CDR1 and CDR2 are SEHNR and FQNEAQ (reference sequence). The CDR3 covers 15 residues. CDR3 DNA: TGTGCCAGCAGCTTGATAACAGGGGGCATAGAGACCCAGTACTTC. Translating it yields CASSLITGGIETQYF.

The chain combines TRBV13 with TRBJ2-5, with TRBD2 matching over 10 bases. CDR1 and CDR2 from the germline V gene are PRHDT and FYEKMQ (reference sequence). J was trimmed by 6 bases and V by 4 bases; bases with no gene match: 11. The CDR3 is made up of 16 amino acids. CDR3 loop: CASSSGAGGPGKTQYF. CDR3 nucleotide sequence: TGTGCCAGCAGCTCGGGAGCGGGGGGGCCCGGAAAGACCCAGTACTTC.

This clone has a handful of counts. Other DNA sequences of this sample code for an identical CDR3. The rearrangement joins TRBV12-3 or TRBV12-4 to TRBJ1-1; TRBD1 agrees at 7 bases. J was trimmed by 5 bases and V by 6 bases; bases with no gene match: 0. The CDR3 spans 11 residues. This CDR3 is CASSRGTEAFF. In DNA form, the CDR3 reads TGTGCCAGCAGCAGGGGGACTGAAGCTTTCTTT.

This sequence joins TRBV5-1 and TRBJ1-2; 8 nucleotides align to TRBD1. Germline V gives CDR1 SGHRS, CDR2 YFSETQ. V was pared by 0 bases and J by 7 bases, with 11 bases of the junction left unmatched. The CDR3 totals 16 residues. This CDR3 reads CASSLVSGGASAGYTF. Written as DNA, the CDR3 is TGCGCCAGCAGCTTGGTGTCAGGGGGCGCTTCAGCTGGCTACACCTTC. The full variable domain, completed using reference TRBV5-1 and TRBJ1-2, is KAGVTQTPRYLIKTRGQQVTLSCSPISGHRSVSWYQQTPGQGLQFLFEYFSETQRNKGNFPGRFSGRQFSNSRSEMNVSTLELGDSALYLCASSLVSGGASAGYTFGSGTRLTVV.

The chain carries TRBV5-1 and TRBJ2-7, with D unresolved. Between the trimmed V and J ends, which lost 3 bases and 7 bases, there was a span of 11 bases. The CDR3 contains 12 residues. CDR1 SGHRS and CDR2 YFSETQ come from the germline V gene. DNA for the CDR3: TGCGCCAGCAGCTCACCGCCGACAGAGCAGTACTTC. Amino acids: CASSSPPTEQYF. The whole variable domain, filled in from reference TRBV5-1 and TRBJ2-7, reads KAGVTQTPRYLIKTRGQQVTLSCSPISGHRSVSWYQQTPGQGLQFLFEYFSETQRNKGNFPGRFSGRQFSNSRSEMNVSTLELGDSALYLCASSSPPTEQYFGPGTRLTVT.

The chain is built from TRBV29-1 and TRBJ2-7; 11 bases map to TRBD2. The CDR3 extends over 14 amino acids. Germline V gene data show CDR1 as SQVTM and CDR2 as ANQGSEA. J gave up 3 bases and V 4 bases, and 5 bases lay outside the gene matches. Here the CDR3 reads CSVALAGGGYEQYF. The CDR3 DNA reads as TGCAGCGTTGCCCTAGCGGGGGGCGGCTACGAGCAGTACTTC.

The rearrangement joins TRBV7-6 to TRBJ1-4; D is unresolved. V shed 3 bases and J shed 8 bases, with 16 bases lying between them. There are 15 residues in the CDR3. The germline V gene has CDR1 SGHVS and CDR2 FNYEAQ. DNA for the CDR3: TGTGCCAGCAGCTTCGTCGGGGATAGTAGAGAAAAACTGTTTTTT. Translated: CASSFVGDSREKLFF.

The chain has TRBV5-8 and TRBJ2-7, with 9 bases that match TRBD2. From germline, CDR1 is SGHTS and CDR2 YDEGEE. Trimming took 4 bases from V and 4 from J; bases not matched to a gene: 12. This CDR3 is built from 16 residues. The CDR3 is CASSNYPAGGRYEQYF. The DNA for the CDR3 is TGTGCCAGCAGCAACTACCCGGCGGGAGGGCGATACGAGCAGTACTTC.

The V call is TRBV7-9, the J call TRBJ2-6; D ambiguous. V shed 2 bases and J shed 0 bases, with 5 bases lying between them. The germline gives CDR1 SEHNR, CDR2 FQNEAQ (reference sequence). CDR3 length: 15 amino acids. This CDR3 reads CASSLLRSGANVLTF. CDR3 DNA: TGTGCCAGCAGCTTACTTCGCTCTGGGGCCAACGTCCTGACTTTC.

The V call is TRBV24-1, the J call TRBJ2-1, with TRBD2 matching over 11 bases. This CDR3 comprises 18 residues. The V segment lost 5 bases and the J segment 2 bases; nucleotides outside the gene matches: 10. Germline V gene data show CDR1 as KGHDR and CDR2 as SFDVKD. The CDR3 sequence: CATSGVTSGSLAYNEQFF. The DNA for the CDR3 is TGTGCCACCAGTGGAGTTACTAGCGGGAGTCTGGCCTACAATGAGCAGTTCTTC.

In regard to this clone: The sample holds other DNA sequences that translate to the same CDR3. The CDR3 is CASSPPDRGRYEQYF. The CDR3 coding sequence is TGTGCCAGCTCACCTCCAGACAGGGGGCGATACGAGCAGTACTTC. The chain uses TRBV18 and TRBJ2-7, with 10 bases lining up with TRBD1. The CDR3 runs 15 residues. With V trimmed by 3 bases and J by 4 bases, 6 bases remained unmatched. Germline CDR1 is KGHSH and CDR2 is LQKENI.